This TCR beta chain was captured by sequencing in a study of blood T cell repertoires in COVID-19. Study context: Some COVID-19 samples were acute and others convalescent; all came from the United States, Italy and Spain. Sources were T cells, B-cell-depleted T cells, or PBMCs; the material itself was cDNA or gDNA.

Per the authors' pipeline: Estimates of nucleated cell counts were drawn from the amplification of reference gene primers. Clones were read by immunoSEQ multiplex PCR, and TCRdb kept only the in-frame ones, dropping some. The V and J calls and clone size are taken from that table; D and trimming were inferred from the DNA. Here the sample spans 200,000 to 250,000 clones, 83% being singletons. After removal of 4 bases from V and 5 bases from J, the junction contained 5 bases not matched to a gene. The CDR3 extends over 14 amino acids. Germline V gives CDR1 LNHNV, CDR2 YYDKDF (reference sequence). Material for sequencing was peripheral blood. This chain joins TRBV15 and TRBJ1-1, with 9 bases matching TRBD1. This TCR came from a human donor in a cohort sampled during active COVID-19. The CDR3 reads CATSKSDRGTEAFF. The DNA for the CDR3 is TGTGCCACCAGCAAGTCAGACAGGGGGACTGAAGCTTTCTTT.